These T cell receptor beta chains were read from a single sample in a study of blood T cell repertoires in COVID-19. Method: immunoSEQ multiplex PCR; TCRdb's copy keeps in-frame clones and lacks some. The sample lists about 130,000 clones, roughly 83% occurring once. The specimen was peripheral blood. All receptors come from a woman aged 50 to 60 with acute or convalescent COVID-19. CDR3s include the opening cysteine and the closing phenylalanine or tryptophan.

v_call | cdr3_aa
TRBV19 | CASTPQGVGYGYTF
TRBV5-1 | CASSSRQEGGSPLHF
TRBV20-1 | CSASHHTEAFF
TRBV29-1 | CSVRDRWNTEAFF
TRBV19 | CASSPHRIGSNQPQHF
TRBV19 | CASRGRDSNYGYTF
TRBV2 | CASSEGTGLDEQYF
TRBV28 | CASSFPREGQYF
TRBV5-1 | CASNVQGNTEAFF
TRBV6-5 | CASRVGNYGYTF